The 4 T cell receptor beta chains listed next were all sequenced from one sample in a study of Graves' ophthalmopathy and Graves' hyperthyroidism. CDR3 regions of TCR beta were amplified from RNA transcripts. First-round RT-PCR used HTBI primers; second-round multiplex PCR followed. A single record per CDR3 protein comes from TCRdb applying MiXCR to the multiplex PCR reads. The table has approximately 1.2 million distinct CDR3 sequences, about 40% seen once. What was sequenced was peripheral blood or thyroid tissue (not recorded which). All receptors derive from an adult man with Graves' hyperthyroidism.

This clonotype occurred many times. The chain links TRBV12-3 or TRBV12-4 to TRBJ1-1; 8 bases map to TRBD1. V shed 4 bases, J shed 7 bases, and the junction held 8 bases outside the gene matches. The CDR3 loop spans 14 amino acids. The CDR3 nucleotides are TGTGCCAGCAGTTCCTACCCGACAGGGGATGAAGCTTTCTTT. This encodes CASSSYPTGDEAFF.

In its sample, this clonotype was seen a few times. V gene TRBV20-1 combines with J gene TRBJ2-2; D is unresolved. Germline V gene data show CDR1 as DFQATT and CDR2 as SNEGSKA (reference sequence). Trimming stripped 6 bases from V and 1 base from J, with 12 bases between. There are 14 residues in the CDR3. The CDR3 bases are TGCAGTGCCCCGCAGGTGATGAACACCGGGGAGCTGTTTTTT. This translates into CSAPQVMNTGELFF.

This clonotype has a count of ten or more. The chain joins TRBV12-3 or TRBV12-4 to TRBJ2-7; D remains unclear. V was trimmed by 8 bases and J by 3 bases, leaving 8 bases between them. CDR3 size: 11 residues. The CDR3 reads CASATVYEQYF. For the CDR3, the DNA is TGTGCCAGCGCCACAGTCTACGAGCAGTACTTC.

In its sample, this clonotype was seen a few times. The rearrangement uses TRBV29-1 and TRBJ2-3; no clear D gene. V was clipped by 5 bases and J by 0 bases, with 6 bases between them. This CDR3 spans 12 amino acids. Germline CDR1 reads SQVTM; CDR2 reads ANQGSEA. The chain's CDR3 is CSVSQSTDTQYF. As DNA, the CDR3 is TGCAGCGTTTCGCAGAGCACAGATACGCAGTATTTT.